This T cell receptor beta chain was recovered during a study of vaccination and CD4 T cells after COVID-19 (dated by TCRdb to between 2021 and 2023). Background for the entire study: Every convalescent patient had a positive nasal swab PCR test for SARS-CoV-2, with mild disease in roughly ten patients and severe disease in one. Post-COVID blood samples were collected from convalescent patients a median of around 100 days after diagnosis, with a range of roughly 30 to 161 days. Each participant got two doses of either the Pfizer-BioNTech BNT162b2 vaccine (n=8) or the Moderna mRNA-1273 vaccine (n=2). In under 13 COVID-19 convalescent patients and a few infection-naive healthy vaccine recipients, researchers compared the spike-specific CD4+ TCR repertoire from before mRNA vaccination with the repertoire from after. Overlapping spike peptide pools from SARS-CoV-2 and from the common cold coronaviruses HCoV-NL63, HCoV-OC43 and HCoV-229E were used as culture stimuli. The convalescent cohort comprised six males and four females, including two Hispanic individuals, seven Caucasians, two Asians and one multiracial person. Post-vaccine blood samples were obtained a median of around 74 days after the second vaccine dose, with a range of roughly 13 to 250 days. As controls, cultures received a CEFX viral epitope pool (the positive control), an HIV-1 Nef peptide pool (the negative control), or no peptide at all.

Libraries were prepared through PCR. DNA from cultured CD4+ T cells was subjected to TCR sequencing with the Oncomine TCR Beta short-read assay at the Johns Hopkins FTIC core. Genomic DNA was extracted from the cultured CD4+ T cells with the QIAamp micro DNA kit. Oncomine TCR Beta libraries from cultured CD4+ T cells were pooled using unique dual indexes and sequenced on an Illumina iSeq 100. Regarding the original processing steps: Non-productive sequences were removed, and CDR3s not starting with C, not ending with F or W, or shorter than 7 amino acids were discarded. Antigen-specific clonotypes were identified with the MANAFEST web application by comparing peptide-stimulated wells with reference and other culture wells. An FDR below 0.05, an odds ratio above 5, and a productive frequency above 0.1% in at least two of three replicate wells were required for clones to be considered positive. Cross-reactive clonotypes were defined as significantly expanded in both SARS-CoV-2 spike wells and at least one common cold coronavirus spike condition. CDR3 homology was assessed with Levenshtein distances (stringdist) and unrooted phylogenetic trees (ape) in R version 3.6.1. TCRdb reprocessed the public reads (quality trimming at Q25 with fastp, clone calling with MiXCR) and kept in-frame beta chains. Rows with one shared CDR3 protein collapse into an entry with the most common genes and DNA. None of the V and J calls come from the authors' own analysis; TCRdb made them. Recorded for this sample are fewer than 13,000 distinct CDR3 sequences; roughly 31% of them occurred a single time. The top ten clones comprise 8.8% of the sample.

The intended sense of this specimen's treatment or condition label: approximately nine-day PBMC culture with coronavirus spike peptide pools or control peptides (ViraFEST assay). The ViraFEST assay, used in the study, expanded antigen-specific T cells with peptide pools and then identified the expanded clonotypes through TCR sequencing. The convalescent patients' positive SARS-CoV-2 PCR tests were from March to December 2020, which was before the Alpha, Beta and Delta variants emerged in the United States. PBMCs were cultured at under 2.5 million per well in IMDM supplemented with approximately 5% human AB serum and 9.5 to 10 IU/ml IL-2, with approximately 11 ug/ml peptide pools added. Half of the culture medium was replaced with fresh IL-2-containing medium on days 3 and 7. CD4+ T cells were isolated after roughly eleven days of culture through negative selection using the EasySep CD4+ T cell isolation kit. Ficoll-Paque Plus gradient centrifugation was used to isolate PBMCs from whole blood, and the isolated PBMCs were then either used fresh or cryopreserved at -140C. Each culture condition was generally run in triplicate wells.

The CDR3 contains 15 residues, cysteine and phenylalanine counted. Only the CDR3 part of the read is kept: 45 bases, read in frame from the first base. V is cut back by 4 bases and J by 4 bases, with 7 bases in the junction unmatched. For CDR1 and CDR2, the germline V gene lists SGHTA and FQGNSA. The research as a whole found: An increase in the median number of SARS-CoV-2-reactive clonotypes from 20 to 25 after infection to 35 to 40 after vaccination was observed, but the change was not found to be significant. The study included relatively few convalescent patients and did not analyze early timepoints after natural infection. Among the post-vaccine SARS-CoV-2-reactive clones in convalescent patients, a median roughly 85% showed up only after vaccination, which suggests vaccine-specific priming. Nearly all vaccine-specific clones in convalescent patients (304 of 307) were mono-reactive for SARS-CoV-2 spike rather than cross-reactive with common cold coronaviruses.

There are a few counts of this clonotype. Its antigen has not been determined. Qualities for individual bases were not recorded, and no much larger clone is one base off. Sequenced sample: CD4+ T cells from blood, cultured in vitro. The chain was built from TRBV7-2 and TRBJ1-1; 9 of the junction bases match TRBD1. This TCR derives from a human donor who had recovered from COVID-19. The CDR3 reads as follows: CASSYPGQGFTEAFF. The DNA sequence is TGTGCCAGCAGCTATCCGGGACAGGGCTTCACTGAAGCTTTCTTT. Outside the CDR3, residues come from the reference TRBV7-2 and TRBJ1-1 proteins, so the full variable domain is: GAGVSQSPSNKVTEKGKDVELRCDPISGHTALYWYRQSLGQGLEFLIYFQGNSAPDKSGLPSDRFSAERTGGSVSTLTIQRTQQEDSAVYLCASSYPGQGFTEAFFGQGTRLTVV.